The clone carrying this TCR beta chain showed up just once. The data derive from a study of technical replicates of blood from several donors. Looked up from germline, CDR1 is SGHVS and CDR2 is FNYEAQ. The V end lost 5 bases, the J end lost 2 bases, and 13 bases lay between the germline ends. The CDR3 is made up of 14 amino acids. Measured with immunoSEQ multiplex PCR; TCRdb has only the in-frame clones, and not every one. The table shows more than 90,000 clones, with almost 96% occurring only once. V is TRBV7-6 and J is TRBJ2-7; D is unresolved. The sequence was obtained from a human donor in good health. Sequencing was done on a sample of T cells isolated from PBMCs. The CDR3 loop reads CASSATLTPYEQYF. As DNA, the CDR3 is TGTGCCAGCAGCGCCACCCTTACTCCCTACGAGCAGTACTTC.